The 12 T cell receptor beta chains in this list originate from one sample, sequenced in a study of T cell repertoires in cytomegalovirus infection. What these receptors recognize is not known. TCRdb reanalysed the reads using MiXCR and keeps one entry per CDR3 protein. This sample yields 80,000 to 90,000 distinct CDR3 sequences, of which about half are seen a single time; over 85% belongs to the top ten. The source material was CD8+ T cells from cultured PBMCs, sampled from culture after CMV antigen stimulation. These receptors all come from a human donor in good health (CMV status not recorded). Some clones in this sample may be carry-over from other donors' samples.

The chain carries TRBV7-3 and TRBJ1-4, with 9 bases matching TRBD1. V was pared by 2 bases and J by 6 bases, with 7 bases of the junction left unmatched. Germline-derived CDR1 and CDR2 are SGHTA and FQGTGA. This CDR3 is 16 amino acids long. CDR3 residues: CASSLPMGQGHEKLFF. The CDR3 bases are TGTGCCAGCAGCTTACCTATGGGACAGGGACATGAAAAACTGTTTTTT.

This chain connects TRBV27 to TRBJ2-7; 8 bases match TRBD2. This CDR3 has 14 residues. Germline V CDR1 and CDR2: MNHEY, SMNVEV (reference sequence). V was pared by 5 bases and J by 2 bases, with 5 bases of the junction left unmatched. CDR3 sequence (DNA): TGTGCCAGCAGTCCAGAGCGGGGGACCTACGAGCAGTACTTC. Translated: CASSPERGTYEQYF.

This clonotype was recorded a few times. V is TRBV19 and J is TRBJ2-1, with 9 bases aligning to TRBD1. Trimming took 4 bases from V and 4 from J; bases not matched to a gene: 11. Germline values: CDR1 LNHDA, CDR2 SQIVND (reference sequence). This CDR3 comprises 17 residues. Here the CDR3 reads CASSTTPGQGGYNEQFF. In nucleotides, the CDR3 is TGTGCCAGTAGTACGACGCCGGGACAGGGAGGGTACAATGAGCAGTTCTTC.

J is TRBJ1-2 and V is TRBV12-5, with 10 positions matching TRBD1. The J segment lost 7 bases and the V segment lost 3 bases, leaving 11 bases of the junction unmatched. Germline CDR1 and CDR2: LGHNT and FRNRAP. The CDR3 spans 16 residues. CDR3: CASGFSSVGQGVGYTF. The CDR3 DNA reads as TGTGCTAGTGGTTTTTCAAGCGTAGGACAGGGGGTTGGCTACACCTTC.

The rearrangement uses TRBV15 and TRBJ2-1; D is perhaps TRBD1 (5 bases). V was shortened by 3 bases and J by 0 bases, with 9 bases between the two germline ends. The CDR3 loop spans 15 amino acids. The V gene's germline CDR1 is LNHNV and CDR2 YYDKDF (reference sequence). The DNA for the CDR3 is TGTGCCACCAGCAGGATACAGGACTCCTACAATGAGCAGTTCTTC. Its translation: CATSRIQDSYNEQFF.

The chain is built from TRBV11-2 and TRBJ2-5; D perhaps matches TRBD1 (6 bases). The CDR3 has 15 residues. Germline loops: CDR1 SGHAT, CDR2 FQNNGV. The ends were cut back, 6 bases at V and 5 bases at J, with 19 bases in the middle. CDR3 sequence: CASSWSQGSRETQYF. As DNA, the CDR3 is TGTGCCAGCAGTTGGAGTCAGGGGAGCCGTGAGACCCAGTACTTC.

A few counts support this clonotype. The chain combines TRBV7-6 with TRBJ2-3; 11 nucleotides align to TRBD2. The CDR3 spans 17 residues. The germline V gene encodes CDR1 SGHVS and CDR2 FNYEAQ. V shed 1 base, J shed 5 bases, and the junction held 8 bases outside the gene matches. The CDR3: CASSLEPSGGPVDTQYF. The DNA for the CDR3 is TGTGCCAGCAGCTTAGAACCTAGCGGGGGGCCTGTAGATACGCAGTATTTT.

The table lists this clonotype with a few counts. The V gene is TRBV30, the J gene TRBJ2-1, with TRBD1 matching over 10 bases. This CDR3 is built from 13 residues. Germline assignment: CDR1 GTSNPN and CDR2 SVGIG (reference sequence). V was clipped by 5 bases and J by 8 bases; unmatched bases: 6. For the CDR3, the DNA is TGTGCCTGGGACGGGACAGGGGTCGATGAGCAGTTCTTC. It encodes CAWDGTGVDEQFF.

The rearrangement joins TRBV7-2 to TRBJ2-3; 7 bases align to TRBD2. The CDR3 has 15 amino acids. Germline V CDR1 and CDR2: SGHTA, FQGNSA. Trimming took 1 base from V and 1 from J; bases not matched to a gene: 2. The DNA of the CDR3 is TGTGCCAGCAGCTTAGGGGACTATCGCACAGATACGCAGTATTTT. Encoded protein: CASSLGDYRTDTQYF.

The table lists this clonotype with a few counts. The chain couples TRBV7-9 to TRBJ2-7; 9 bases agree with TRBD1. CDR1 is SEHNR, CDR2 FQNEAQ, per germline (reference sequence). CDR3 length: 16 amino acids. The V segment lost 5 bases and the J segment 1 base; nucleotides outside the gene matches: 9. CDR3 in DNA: TGTGCCAGCAGCCCGCGGGACAGGGCTGAGTCCTACGAGCAGTACTTC. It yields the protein CASSPRDRAESYEQYF.

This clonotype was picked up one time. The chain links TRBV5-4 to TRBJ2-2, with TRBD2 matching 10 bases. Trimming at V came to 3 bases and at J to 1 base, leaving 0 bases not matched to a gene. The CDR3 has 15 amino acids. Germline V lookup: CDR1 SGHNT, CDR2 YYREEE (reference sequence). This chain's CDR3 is CASSWTSGNTGELFF. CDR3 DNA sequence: TGTGCCAGCAGCTGGACTAGCGGGAACACCGGGGAGCTGTTTTTT. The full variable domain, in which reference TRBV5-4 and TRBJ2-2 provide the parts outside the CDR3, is ETGVTQSPTHLIKTRGQQVTLRCSSQSGHNTVSWYQQALGQGPQFIFQYYREEENGRGNFPPRFSGLQFPNYSSELNVNALELDDSALYLCASSWTSGNTGELFFGEGSRLTVL.

Here the CDR3 reads CASTLQGGRELFF. The CDR3 DNA reads as TGTGCCAGCACGTTACAGGGGGGCCGGGAGCTGTTTTTT. V is TRBV12-3 or TRBV12-4 and J is TRBJ2-2; TRBD1 matches 8 bases. The CDR3 is 13 amino acids. The V and J ends lost 7 bases and 9 bases, in that order; junction bases with no gene match: 7.